A selection of T cell receptor beta chains follows, all from one sample in a study of shared T cell receptors in the human thymus. TCRdb's copy holds only in-frame clones and misses some; the assay was immunoSEQ multiplex PCR. The data contain 720,000 or so clones, over 75% of them singletons. The data also belong to a second study, concerning human thymus T cells.

Sequences were obtained from thymocytes. These receptors were taken from a girl under three years old with a congenital heart defect. CDR3s include the opening cysteine and the closing phenylalanine or tryptophan. D genes are given only for firm matches. Size is stated for part of the rows, as once, few or many counts, or as a class when the clone is expanded.

>11|TRBV20-1|TRBJ1-2|.|.
CSARDVAGYTF
TGCAGTGCTAGAGATGTGGCCGGCTACACCTTC
>13|TRBV19|TRBJ1-6|.|.
CASSTGTIMPLHF
TGTGCCAGTAGTACCGGGACAATTATGCCCCTCCACTTT
>16|TRBV2|TRBJ2-7|.|TRBD1
CASSEARTGYTYEQYF
TGTGCCAGCAGTGAAGCCCGGACAGGCTATACCTACGAGCAGTACTTC
>16|TRBV9|TRBJ2-1|.|.
CASSGEVGGTYNEQFF
TGTGCCAGCAGCGGGGAGGTAGGGGGCACCTACAATGAGCAGTTCTTC
>15|TRBV5-1|TRBJ1-2|.|.
CASSLDRGVGYGYTF
TGCGCCAGCAGCTTGGATCGGGGTGTCGGCTATGGCTACACCTTC
>15|TRBV7-9|TRBJ1-2|few|.
CASSSRDPPANGYTF
TGTGCCAGCAGCTCGCGGGACCCACCGGCGAATGGCTACACCTTC
>14|TRBV5-8|TRBJ1-5|few|TRBD1
CASSLGQGLQPQHF
TGTGCCAGCAGCTTGGGACAGGGGTTGCAGCCCCAGCATTTT
>16|TRBV5-5|TRBJ1-1|.|TRBD1
CASSHGNGTANTEAFF
TGTGCCAGCAGCCACGGAAATGGGACAGCGAACACTGAAGCTTTCTTT
>15|TRBV27|TRBJ2-4|once|.
CASSLSSGVWDIQYF
TGTGCCAGCAGTTTATCATCGGGGGTTTGGGACATTCAGTACTTC
>13|TRBV7-9|TRBJ1-1|.|.
CASSLHRDSEAFF
TGTGCCAGCAGCTTACACAGGGATAGTGAAGCTTTCTTT
>12|TRBV10-2|TRBJ1-1|once|.
CASRNMNTEAFF
TGCGCCAGCAGGAACATGAACACTGAAGCTTTCTTT
>15|TRBV5-6|TRBJ2-3|.|.
CASTKRATYTDTQYF
TGTGCCAGCACCAAGAGGGCCACTTACACAGATACGCAGTATTTT
>16|TRBV29-1|TRBJ1-2|.|TRBD1
CSVVSSEGTGNYGYTF
TGCAGCGTTGTTAGTTCCGAAGGGACAGGGAACTATGGCTACACCTTC
>11|TRBV20-1|TRBJ1-1|.|.
CSANEGSEAFF
TGCAGTGCTAACGAGGGAAGTGAAGCTTTCTTT
>17|TRBV11-2|TRBJ1-1|.|.
CASSLSGSPPRNTEAFF
TGTGCCAGCAGCTTAAGCGGGTCACCTCCCAGGAACACTGAAGCTTTCTTT
>13|TRBV2|TRBJ1-6|.|.
CASKGGGESPLHF
TGTGCCAGCAAAGGCGGGGGGGAATCACCCCTCCACTTT
>16|TRBV7-2|TRBJ1-1|.|.
CASSPLKRVWDTEAFF
TGTGCCAGCAGCCCCCTCAAGCGGGTGTGGGACACTGAAGCTTTCTTT
>15|TRBV29-1|TRBJ1-1|.|.
CSVANLGGGGTEAFF
TGCAGCGTTGCCAACCTTGGGGGAGGGGGCACTGAAGCTTTCTTT
>14|TRBV7-6|TRBJ1-1|.|.
CASSPEIMNTEAFF
TGTGCCAGCAGCCCGGAGATCATGAACACTGAAGCTTTCTTT
>14|TRBV10-3|TRBJ1-3|.|.
CAILVSSSGNTIYF
TGTGCCATCCTCGTTTCTAGCTCTGGAAACACCATATATTTT